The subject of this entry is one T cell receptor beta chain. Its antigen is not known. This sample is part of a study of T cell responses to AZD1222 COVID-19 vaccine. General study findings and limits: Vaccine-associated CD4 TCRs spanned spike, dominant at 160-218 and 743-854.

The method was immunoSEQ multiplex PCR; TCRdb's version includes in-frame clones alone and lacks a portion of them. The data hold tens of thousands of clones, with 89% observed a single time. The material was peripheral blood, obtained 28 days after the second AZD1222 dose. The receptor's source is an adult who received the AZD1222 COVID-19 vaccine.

CDR3 in DNA: TGTGCCGGCCGCCTTGCTCGGACGGGGGGAACTAATTCACCCCTCCACTTT. Protein sequence: CAGRLARTGGTNSPLHF. The chain joins TRBV30 to TRBJ1-6, with D maybe TRBD1 (5 bases). Looked up from germline, CDR1 is GTSNPN and CDR2 is SVGIG (reference sequence). The CDR3 covers 17 residues. V lost 8 bases and J lost 6, with 26 bases in between.